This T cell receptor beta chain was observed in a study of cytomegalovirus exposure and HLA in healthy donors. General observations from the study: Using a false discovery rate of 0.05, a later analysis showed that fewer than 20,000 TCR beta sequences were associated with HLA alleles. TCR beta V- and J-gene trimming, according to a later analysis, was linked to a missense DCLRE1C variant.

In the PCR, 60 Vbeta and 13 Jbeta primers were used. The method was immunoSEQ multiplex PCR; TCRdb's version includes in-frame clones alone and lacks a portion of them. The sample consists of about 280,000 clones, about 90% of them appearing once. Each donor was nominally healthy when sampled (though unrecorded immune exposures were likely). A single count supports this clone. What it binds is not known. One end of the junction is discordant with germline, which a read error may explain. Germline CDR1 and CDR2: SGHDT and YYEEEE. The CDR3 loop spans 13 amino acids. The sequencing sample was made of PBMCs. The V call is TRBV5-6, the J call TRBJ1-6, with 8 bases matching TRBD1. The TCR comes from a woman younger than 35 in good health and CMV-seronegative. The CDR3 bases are TGTGCCAGCAGCTCAATATTCGGACAGGGTGTATACTTT. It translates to CASSSIFGQGVYF.